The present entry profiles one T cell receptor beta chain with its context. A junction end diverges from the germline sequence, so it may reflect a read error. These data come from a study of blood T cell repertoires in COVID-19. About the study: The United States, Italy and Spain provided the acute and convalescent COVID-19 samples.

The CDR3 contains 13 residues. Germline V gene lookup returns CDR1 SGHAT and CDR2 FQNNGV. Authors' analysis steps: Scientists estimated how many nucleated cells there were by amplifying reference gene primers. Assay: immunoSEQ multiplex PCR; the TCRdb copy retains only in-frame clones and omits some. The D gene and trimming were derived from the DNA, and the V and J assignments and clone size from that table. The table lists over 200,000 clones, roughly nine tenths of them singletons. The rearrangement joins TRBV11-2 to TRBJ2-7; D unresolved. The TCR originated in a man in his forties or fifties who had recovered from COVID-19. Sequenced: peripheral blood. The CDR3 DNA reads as TGTGCCAGCAGCAGAGAAGTGAAGTTTGATTCTTTCTTC. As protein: CASSREVKFDSFF.